One and the same sample provided the 31 T cell receptor beta chains below, sequenced in a study of blood T cell repertoires in COVID-19. Clones were sequenced by immunoSEQ multiplex PCR, and TCRdb holds only the in-frame ones, with some missing. This table holds 180,000 or so clones, about 90% found once. Sequencing was carried out using peripheral blood. The source of these receptors is a man between 50 and 59 years old with acute or convalescent COVID-19.

This chain uses TRBV5-1 with TRBJ2-5; 8 bases are shared with TRBD1. The CDR3 length is 17 residues. The germline gives CDR1 SGHRS, CDR2 YFSETQ. Trimming took 4 bases from V and 4 from J; bases not matched to a gene: 15. The CDR3 sequence is CASSVPSRGHSAETQYF. The CDR3 DNA reads TGCGCCAGCAGCGTGCCGAGCAGGGGGCATTCAGCAGAGACCCAGTACTTC.

This chain uses TRBV10-2 with TRBJ1-4; D is unclear. The ends were cut back, 10 bases at V and 5 bases at J, with 11 bases in the middle. The CDR3 loop spans 12 amino acids. Germline CDR1 and CDR2: WSHSY and SAAADI. The CDR3, as DNA: TGCGCCATCGGAGAGACCAATGAAAAACTGTTTTTT. It yields the protein CAIGETNEKLFF.

The CDR3 loop is CASSRGTGSRNQPQHF. The CDR3 coding sequence is TGTGCCAGCAGCCGGGGGACAGGGAGCCGCAATCAGCCCCAGCATTTT. V gene TRBV3-1 (or the pseudogene TRBV3-2) combines with J gene TRBJ1-5; 9 bases agree with TRBD1. Germline-derived CDR1 and CDR2 are LGHDT and YNNKEL (reference sequence). The CDR3 is made up of 16 amino acids. J was trimmed by 2 bases and V by 4 bases; bases with no gene match: 6.

This rearrangement joins TRBV6-5 to TRBJ1-5; D may be TRBD1 (5 bases). Germline V lookup: CDR1 MNHEY, CDR2 SVGAGI. The CDR3 is made up of 14 amino acids. The V end was cut by 6 bases, the J end by 6 bases, with 15 bases between. CDR3 loop: CASSPDWGSQPQHF. CDR3 coding DNA: TGTGCCAGCAGCCCAGACTGGGGCAGTCAGCCCCAGCATTTT.

The chain couples TRBV2 to TRBJ2-3, with TRBD1 matching 9 bases. Germline V lookup: CDR1 SNHLY, CDR2 FYNNEI. The CDR3 contains 16 residues. V lost 8 bases to trimming and J lost 6 bases; unmatched junction nucleotides: 15. The CDR3 sequence: CASPPSRDREGDTQYF. The CDR3 bases are TGTGCCAGCCCCCCTTCGAGGGACAGGGAAGGGGATACGCAGTATTTT.

The V call is TRBV28, the J call TRBJ1-2; no clear D gene. Trimming took 3 bases from V and 4 from J, leaving 9 bases between them. This CDR3 spans 13 amino acids. Germline V gene sequence: CDR1 MDHEN, CDR2 SYDVKM. The CDR3 region has the DNA TGTGCCAGCAGTTTGTATCTTGTCTATGGCTACACCTTC. Translating it yields CASSLYLVYGYTF.

The chain has TRBV7-9 and TRBJ2-5, with 8 bases that match TRBD2. CDR1 is SEHNR, CDR2 FQNEAQ, per germline (reference sequence). V gave up 2 bases and J gave up 2 bases; unmatched junction bases: 1. This CDR3 has 14 amino acids. The CDR3: CASSLPGGQETQYF. DNA for the CDR3: TGTGCCAGCAGCTTACCGGGAGGGCAAGAGACCCAGTACTTC. The whole variable domain, filled in from reference TRBV7-9 and TRBJ2-5, reads DTGVSQNPRHKITKRGQNVTFRCDPISEHNRLYWYRQTLGQGPEFLTYFQNEAQLEKSRLLSDRFSAERPKGSFSTLEIQRTEQGDSAMYLCASSLPGGQETQYFGPGTRLLVL.

V gene TRBV12-3 or TRBV12-4 combines with J gene TRBJ2-1; a weak D match, TRBD2 (5 bases). This CDR3 has 13 residues. The V and J ends lost 6 bases and 1 base respectively, with 7 bases between them. This CDR3 reads CASSRGSYNEQFF. The CDR3 DNA sequence: TGTGCCAGCAGCCGCGGGTCCTACAATGAGCAGTTCTTC.

The chain links TRBV10-3 to TRBJ2-7; possibly TRBD1 for D (6 bases). This CDR3 contains 15 residues. In germline, CDR1 is ENHRY, CDR2 SYGVKD. Trimming removed 4 bases from V and 3 bases from J, with 16 bases in between. This chain's CDR3 is CAISGGTQGVYEQYF. The CDR3 nucleotides are TGTGCCATCAGTGGGGGGACACAGGGAGTCTACGAGCAGTACTTC.

The CDR3 coding sequence is TGTGCCAGCACCCCTCATACAGCCCGCCAAGAGACCCAGTACTTC. Its translation is CASTPHTARQETQYF. This chain joins TRBV6-5 and TRBJ2-5; D remains unclear. CDR3 size: 15 residues. V dropped 7 bases and J dropped 1 base, with 16 bases sitting between them. In germline, CDR1 is MNHEY, CDR2 SVGAGI.

This rearrangement joins TRBV6-5 to TRBJ1-5; a weak D match, TRBD1 (5 bases). Germline V CDR1 and CDR2: MNHEY, SVGAGI. V dropped 6 bases and J dropped 1 base, with 10 bases sitting between them. The CDR3 has 14 amino acids. CDR3 residues: CASRAGQSNQPQHF. The CDR3 DNA reads TGTGCCAGCAGAGCTGGACAAAGCAATCAGCCCCAGCATTTT.

This chain links TRBV28 with TRBJ2-5, with TRBD1 matching over 7 bases. This CDR3 region has 14 residues. The V and J ends lost 7 bases and 3 bases, in that order; junction bases with no gene match: 8. Germline assignment: CDR1 MDHEN and CDR2 SYDVKM. CDR3 nucleotides: TGTGCCAGCAACAAAGACAGGGTAGAAGAGACCCAGTACTTC. It yields the protein CASNKDRVEETQYF.

V gene TRBV28 combines with J gene TRBJ1-1; the D is unclear. Trimming pared 5 bases from V and 6 bases from J, leaving 19 bases between. The length of the CDR3 is 15 residues. Germline CDR1 is MDHEN and CDR2 is SYDVKM. The CDR3 coding sequence is TGTGCCAGCAGTCTAAAACGTACAGAGTACGCTGAAGCTTTCTTT. Protein sequence: CASSLKRTEYAEAFF.

This clone was recorded only once. The gene calls are TRBV2 and TRBJ1-1; TRBD1 is a possible D gene (5 bases). The germline V and J ends were trimmed by 5 bases and 0 bases, with 16 bases remaining between them. The CDR3 covers 16 residues. Germline CDR1 SNHLY, CDR2 FYNNEI. The CDR3 DNA sequence: TGTGCCAGCAGTAAAGAAGGGGTTCCGTTGAACACTGAAGCTTTCTTT. As protein: CASSKEGVPLNTEAFF.

The sample holds a few counts of this clone. The genes are TRBV7-9 and TRBJ1-6, with TRBD1 matching over 8 bases. The V gene's germline CDR1 is SEHNR and CDR2 FQNEAQ (reference sequence). Trimming cost V 5 bases and J 5 bases; bases outside gene matches: 2. There are 14 residues in the CDR3. CDR3 nucleotides: TGTGCCAGCAGCACGACAGGGGATAATTCACCCCTCCACTTT. Protein: CASSTTGDNSPLHF.

This clone came up once. The V call is TRBV11-2, the J call TRBJ1-4; possibly TRBD1 for D (5 bases). The CDR3 has 16 residues. CDR1 is SGHAT, CDR2 FQNNGV, per germline. The V end lost 5 bases, the J end lost 0 bases, and 13 bases lay between the germline ends. CDR3 coding DNA: TGTGCCAGCAGCGCCCATGGGGGGTCAACTAATGAAAAACTGTTTTTT. It codes for CASSAHGGSTNEKLFF.

The CDR3 protein is CASSPSDRRSNQPQHF. As DNA, the CDR3 is TGTGCCAGCTCACCCTCGGACAGGCGTAGCAATCAGCCCCAGCATTTT. The chain recombines TRBV18 with TRBJ1-5; 7 bases agree with TRBD1. With 3 bases clipped from V and 0 bases from J, the junction kept 5 bases outside the gene matches. Germline V gives CDR1 KGHSH, CDR2 LQKENI. CDR3 length: 16 residues.

The CDR3 nucleotides are TGTGCCTGGAGCCCACCGCACAAAACTAATGAAAAACTGTTTTTT. It yields the protein CAWSPPHKTNEKLFF. V usage is TRBV30 and J usage is TRBJ1-4; D is unresolved. With 3 bases removed from V and 1 base from J, the gap between germline ends came to 12 bases. From germline, CDR1 is GTSNPN and CDR2 SVGIG (reference sequence). The CDR3 sequence is 15 residues long.

V and J are TRBV11-2 and TRBJ2-2; possible D gene TRBD2, 5 bases. The V and J ends lost 6 bases and 0 bases respectively, with 11 bases between them. Germline values: CDR1 SGHAT, CDR2 FQNNGV. The CDR3 runs 15 residues. CDR3 residues: CASSSDFANTGELFF. CDR3 bases: TGTGCCAGCAGTTCGGACTTCGCGAACACCGGGGAGCTGTTTTTT.

This chain links TRBV5-4 with TRBJ2-3; 8 positions agree with TRBD2. CDR3 size: 15 residues. V gave up 0 bases and J gave up 4 bases; unmatched junction bases: 4. The germline V gene encodes CDR1 SGHNT and CDR2 YYREEE (reference sequence). In DNA, the CDR3 is TGTGCCAGCAGCTTGGCGGGGGGGGTAGCAGATACGCAGTATTTT. It encodes CASSLAGGVADTQYF. The complete variable domain, with remaining parts taken from reference TRBV5-4 and TRBJ2-3, reads ETGVTQSPTHLIKTRGQQVTLRCSSQSGHNTVSWYQQALGQGPQFIFQYYREEENGRGNFPPRFSGLQFPNYSSELNVNALELDDSALYLCASSLAGGVADTQYFGPGTRLTVL.

The chain carries TRBV18 and TRBJ2-7, with 9 bases matching TRBD1. CDR3 length equals 14 residues. The V and J ends lost 6 bases and 10 bases, in that order; junction bases with no gene match: 13. Germline lookup yields CDR1 KGHSH and CDR2 LQKENI. CDR3 DNA: TGTGCCAGCTCTCCCACAGGGGGCGCTGAGGCCCAGTACTTC. It translates to CASSPTGGAEAQYF.

This clone was counted at least ten times. V is TRBV19 and J is TRBJ2-7, with TRBD1 identical over 9 bases. This CDR3 region has 14 residues. Germline values: CDR1 LNHDA, CDR2 SQIVND (reference sequence). The J segment lost 6 bases and the V segment lost 9 bases, leaving 12 bases of the junction unmatched. CDR3: CASPTGTGLVEQYF. As DNA, the CDR3 is TGTGCCAGCCCTACCGGGACAGGGCTGGTCGAGCAGTACTTC.

This rearrangement joins TRBV7-6 to TRBJ1-3; D is possibly TRBD1 (5 bases). The ends were cut back, 4 bases at V and 0 bases at J, with 19 bases in the middle. This CDR3 is 18 amino acids long. CDR1 SGHVS and CDR2 FNYEAQ come from the germline V gene. CDR3 DNA sequence: TGTGCCAGCAGCTCAATCCCCGGGAGGGGCCCCTCTGGAAACACCATATATTTT. It yields the protein CASSSIPGRGPSGNTIYF.

In its sample, this clone was seen once. The rearrangement uses TRBV15 and TRBJ2-2; 7 nucleotides align to TRBD2. Per the germline V gene, CDR1 is LNHNV and CDR2 is YYDKDF (reference sequence). V shed 3 bases and J 1 base; nucleotides not matched to a gene: 5. CDR3 length equals 16 residues. The CDR3 nucleotides read TGTGCCACCAGCAGTTTGGGCGGGAGGAACACCGGGGAGCTGTTTTTT. Protein product: CATSSLGGRNTGELFF.

This chain connects TRBV4-3 to TRBJ1-1; 11 bases match TRBD1. The V and J ends lost 8 bases and 5 bases, in that order; junction bases with no gene match: 7. The length of the CDR3 is 14 residues. Germline CDR1 is LGHNA and CDR2 is YSLEER. CDR3 in amino acids: CASGRTGGRTEAFF. CDR3 DNA sequence: TGCGCCAGCGGACGGACAGGGGGCCGAACTGAAGCTTTCTTT.

The chain uses TRBV2 and TRBJ2-7; 7 bases align to TRBD1. V trimming: 6 bases; J trimming: 3 bases; junction bases outside the gene matches: 5. This CDR3 has 13 residues. Germline loops: CDR1 SNHLY, CDR2 FYNNEI. CDR3 sequence reads: CASRDRQGYEQYV. CDR3 bases: TGTGCCAGCAGGGACCGACAGGGCTACGAGCAGTACGTC.

This clone came up once. This chain connects TRBV4-1 to TRBJ1-4; 9 bases align to TRBD1. CDR3 size: 15 residues. Per the germline V gene, CDR1 is MGHRA and CDR2 is YSYEKL. J gave up 6 bases and V 1 base, and 3 bases lay outside the gene matches. As DNA, the CDR3 is TGCGCCAGCAGCCAAGTCTGGACAGGGGATGAAAAACTGTTTTTT. Encoded protein: CASSQVWTGDEKLFF.

The chain carries TRBV25-1 and TRBJ1-2, with 8 bases aligning to TRBD1. The J segment lost 3 bases and the V segment lost 4 bases, leaving 4 bases of the junction unmatched. The CDR3 length is 14 residues. Per germline, CDR1 MGHDK and CDR2 SYGVNS. This CDR3 is CASSVPGQDYGYTF. The CDR3 DNA follows: TGTGCCAGCAGTGTCCCGGGACAGGACTATGGCTACACCTTC.

The rearrangement joins TRBV2 to TRBJ2-3; 8 bases map to TRBD1. V lost 7 bases, J lost 4 bases, and 13 bases stayed unmatched. This CDR3 comprises 16 residues. Looked up from germline, CDR1 is SNHLY and CDR2 is FYNNEI. CDR3 sequence (DNA): TGTGCCAGCACCCTCCGGACAGGGATGGTTGCAGATACGCAGTATTTT. Protein sequence: CASTLRTGMVADTQYF.

V and J are TRBV28 and TRBJ1-6; a weak D match, TRBD1 (6 bases). V dropped 2 bases and J dropped 1 base, with 15 bases sitting between them. This CDR3 is 18 amino acids long. Germline V gene lookup returns CDR1 MDHEN and CDR2 SYDVKM. CDR3 coding DNA: TGTGCCAGCAGTTTAAGGCAGGGGCATTCATCCTATAATTCACCCCTCCACTTT. This sequence encodes CASSLRQGHSSYNSPLHF.

For the CDR3, the DNA is TGTGCCAGCGTGGACTGGTCACAGTCGGGTACGCAGTATTTT. Translated: CASVDWSQSGTQYF. The rearrangement uses TRBV6-5 and TRBJ2-3; D is perhaps TRBD2 (5 bases). V was cut by 8 bases and J by 8 bases, with 20 bases left in between. The CDR3 is 14 amino acids. Per germline, CDR1 MNHEY and CDR2 SVGAGI.